This T cell receptor beta chain was sequenced for a study of blood T cell repertoires in COVID-19. Study at large: Samples taken during acute and convalescent COVID-19 were collected in the United States, Italy and Spain.

Germline V CDR1 and CDR2: SGHAT, FQNNGV. Germline trimming cut 3 bases from V and 5 bases from J; bases unmatched to any gene: 2. The CDR3 has 14 residues. The study recruited people aged roughly 18 to 95 years across approximately 24 US areas. Two consecutive negative NP/OP PCR tests, clearance, or resolved symptoms defined Cohort 3 recovery. As processed by the authors: Reference gene primer amplification gave estimated nucleated cell counts. The table came from immunoSEQ multiplex PCR; TCRdb's copy has only in-frame clones and leaves some out. D and trimming were read from the DNA, whereas the V and J calls and clone size are those reported in that table. The sample records roughly 250,000 clones, about 88% being singletons.

The material sequenced was PBMCs or T cells enriched from blood (not recorded which). The TCR sequence derives from a woman aged 45-65 years who had recovered from COVID-19. The chain recombines TRBV11-2 with TRBJ2-3; 10 positions agree with TRBD2. CDR3 sequence reads: CASSFSGRIDTQYF. The CDR3 nucleotides are TGTGCCAGCAGCTTTAGCGGGAGGATAGATACGCAGTATTTT.